Shown below are 9 T cell receptor beta chains from a single sample sequenced in a study of shared clonotypes between healthy human individuals. Naive CD8 cells lacked CD45RO, underwent positive selection for CCR7 and left out terminally differentiated effector memory CD45RA+ cells. The assay was immunoSEQ multiplex PCR, and TCRdb's table has in-frame clones only and misses some. The data hold hundreds of thousands of clones, with nearly 95% observed a single time. Sequencing input: naive CD8+ T cells sorted from blood. All receptors come from a man aged 30-40 years in good health.

The V and J genes are TRBV13 and TRBJ2-1; no clear D. This CDR3 region has 15 residues. Germline-derived CDR1 and CDR2 are PRHDT and FYEKMQ (reference sequence). V gave up 4 bases and J gave up 3 bases, with 13 bases separating them. DNA for the CDR3: TGTGCCAGCAGCTCCTCTTACACTGACTACAATGAGCAGTTCTTC. Translated: CASSSSYTDYNEQFF.

The chain uses TRBV4-1 and TRBJ2-7, with a possible D match to TRBD1 (6 bases). The CDR3 spans 15 residues. CDR1 and CDR2 (germline): MGHRA, YSYEKL. The V end lost 0 bases, the J end lost 3 bases, and 12 bases lay between the germline ends. The CDR3 protein is CASSQDRTVYYEQYF. Written as DNA, the CDR3 is TGCGCCAGCAGCCAAGATAGGACAGTTTACTACGAGCAGTACTTC.

The chain is built from TRBV7-2 and TRBJ1-1; unclear D gene. There are 12 residues in the CDR3. V was clipped by 5 bases and J by 6 bases, with 10 bases between them. CDR1 SGHTA and CDR2 FQGNSA come from the germline V gene. The CDR3 sequence: CASSPHGAEAFF. CDR3 nucleotides: TGTGCCAGCAGCCCCCACGGTGCTGAAGCTTTCTTT.

The rearrangement links TRBV27 to TRBJ2-1; 10 positions match TRBD2. Germline CDR1 reads MNHEY; CDR2 reads SMNVEV (reference sequence). This CDR3 contains 17 residues. J gave up 10 bases and V 2 bases, and 14 bases lay outside the gene matches. The CDR3 loop is CASSLKPYLAGEWEQFF. CDR3 bases: TGTGCCAGCAGTTTAAAGCCTTACCTAGCGGGAGAGTGGGAGCAGTTCTTC.

V usage is TRBV27 and J usage is TRBJ2-1; TRBD1 aligns across 11 bases. The CDR3 is 15 residues long. V lost 0 bases to trimming and J lost 12 bases; unmatched junction nucleotides: 7. The germline gives CDR1 MNHEY, CDR2 SMNVEV (reference sequence). CDR3 nucleotides: TGTGCCAGCAGTTTATCGAGGACAGGGGGCTTGGGGCAGTTCTTC. This translates into CASSLSRTGGLGQFF.

The DNA of the CDR3 is TGTGCCAGCAGTGATTGGGCAGGGGTACCCCATCAGCCCCAGCATTTT. It yields the protein CASSDWAGVPHQPQHF. The chain combines TRBV6-1 with TRBJ1-5, with D possibly being TRBD1 (6 bases). This CDR3 is built from 16 residues. The V gene lost 3 bases and the J gene lost 5 bases, with 17 bases spanning the gap. Germline CDR1 and CDR2: MNHNS and SASEGT.

The DNA of the CDR3 is TGTGCCAGCAGCCGTGACTGGTCGGGGGGACTAGAGCAGTTCTTC. Its translation is CASSRDWSGGLEQFF. The chain links TRBV5-6 to TRBJ2-1, with 7 nucleotides matching TRBD2. J lost 10 bases, V lost 4 bases, and 14 bases had no gene match. The CDR3 loop spans 15 amino acids. CDR1 is SGHDT and CDR2 is YYEEEE in the germline V gene.

The chain carries TRBV6-1 and TRBJ2-7, with a tentative D call TRBD1 (6 bases). The CDR3 has 14 residues. V dropped 6 bases and J dropped 1 base, with 13 bases sitting between them. CDR1 and CDR2 from the germline V gene are MNHNS and SASEGT. CDR3 residues: CASRLRDTSYEQYF. The CDR3 region has the DNA TGTGCCAGCAGGTTACGGGACACTTCCTACGAGCAGTACTTC.

This clone was seen once. The chain uses TRBV4-1 and TRBJ1-2; 9 bases are a match to TRBD1. The CDR3 has 17 residues. Per germline, CDR1 MGHRA and CDR2 YSYEKL. Trimming at V came to 0 bases and at J to 3 bases, leaving 8 bases not matched to a gene. The chain's CDR3 is CASSQDRPGQGDYGYTF. CDR3 nucleotides: TGCGCCAGCAGCCAAGATAGGCCGGGACAGGGCGACTATGGCTACACCTTC.